This T cell receptor beta chain was profiled in a study of T cells in localized non-small cell lung cancer. A remark on this clone: The antigen is not known.

This table comes from immunoSEQ multiplex PCR, and its TCRdb copy is limited to in-frame clones, with some not included. This table has about 43,000 clones, 90% to 95% appearing once. Study outcomes and limitations: Sequencing was limited to one tumor region, leaving the possibility of heterogeneity open.

The receptor's source is a woman aged 35 to 70 with stage II lung adenocarcinoma. Specimen: PBMCs, collected before any cancer treatment.

Here the CDR3 reads CASLRGAVNTGELFF. CDR3 coding DNA: TGTGCCAGCTTAAGGGGTGCCGTGAACACCGGGGAGCTGTTTTTT. This chain links TRBV7-9 with TRBJ2-2; tentatively, D is TRBD1 (5 bases). The V gene's germline CDR1 is SEHNR and CDR2 FQNEAQ (reference sequence). V was shortened by 8 bases and J by 1 base, with 14 bases between the two germline ends. The CDR3 covers 15 residues.